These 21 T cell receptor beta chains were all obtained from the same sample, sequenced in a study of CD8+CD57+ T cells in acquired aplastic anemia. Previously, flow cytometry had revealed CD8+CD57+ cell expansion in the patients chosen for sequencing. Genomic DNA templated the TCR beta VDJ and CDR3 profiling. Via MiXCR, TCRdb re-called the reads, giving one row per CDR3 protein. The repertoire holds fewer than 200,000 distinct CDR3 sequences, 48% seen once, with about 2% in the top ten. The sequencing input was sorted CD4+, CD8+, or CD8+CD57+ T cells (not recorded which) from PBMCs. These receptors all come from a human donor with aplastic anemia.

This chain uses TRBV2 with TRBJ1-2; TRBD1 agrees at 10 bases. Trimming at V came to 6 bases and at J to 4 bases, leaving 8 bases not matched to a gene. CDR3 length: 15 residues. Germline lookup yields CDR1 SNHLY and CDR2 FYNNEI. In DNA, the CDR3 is TGTGCCAGCAGCGAGGGACAGGGGACGGCCTATGGCTACACCTTC. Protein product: CASSEGQGTAYGYTF. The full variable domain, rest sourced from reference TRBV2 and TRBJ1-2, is EPEVTQTPSHQVTQMGQEVILRCVPISNHLYFYWYRQILGQKVEFLVSFYNNEISEKSEIFDDQFSVERPDGSNFTLKIRSTKLEDSAMYFCASSEGQGTAYGYTFGSGTRLTVV.

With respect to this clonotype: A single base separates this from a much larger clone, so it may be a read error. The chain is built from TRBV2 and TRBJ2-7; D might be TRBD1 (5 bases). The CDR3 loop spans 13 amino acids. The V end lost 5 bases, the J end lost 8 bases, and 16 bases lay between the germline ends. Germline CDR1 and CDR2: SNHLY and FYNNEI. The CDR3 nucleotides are TGTGCCAGCAGTTTTCAAGACAGATACAAGCAGTACTTC. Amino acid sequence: CASSFQDRYKQYF.

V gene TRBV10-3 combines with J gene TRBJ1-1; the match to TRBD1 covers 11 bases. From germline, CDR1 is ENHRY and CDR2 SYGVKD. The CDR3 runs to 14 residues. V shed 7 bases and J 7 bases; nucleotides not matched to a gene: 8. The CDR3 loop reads CAINRGQGDNEAFF. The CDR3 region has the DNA TGTGCCATCAACCGGGGACAGGGGGATAATGAAGCTTTCTTT.

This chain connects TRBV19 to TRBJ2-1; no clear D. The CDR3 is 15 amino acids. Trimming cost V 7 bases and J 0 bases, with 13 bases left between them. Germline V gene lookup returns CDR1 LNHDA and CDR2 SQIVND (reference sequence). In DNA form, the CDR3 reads TGTGCCAGTACGGACGGCAGGAACTCCTACAATGAGCAGTTCTTC. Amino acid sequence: CASTDGRNSYNEQFF.

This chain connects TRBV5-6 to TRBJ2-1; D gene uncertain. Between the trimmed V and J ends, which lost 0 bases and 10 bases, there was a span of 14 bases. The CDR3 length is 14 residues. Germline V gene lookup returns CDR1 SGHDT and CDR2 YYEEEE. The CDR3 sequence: CASSLGFPNAEQFF. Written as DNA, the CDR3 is TGTGCCAGCAGCTTGGGATTCCCTAATGCGGAGCAGTTCTTC.

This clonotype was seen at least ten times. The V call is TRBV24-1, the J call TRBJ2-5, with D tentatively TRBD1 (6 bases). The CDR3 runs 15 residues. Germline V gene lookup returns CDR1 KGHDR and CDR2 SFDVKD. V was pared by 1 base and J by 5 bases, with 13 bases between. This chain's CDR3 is CATSDFKGHFETQYF. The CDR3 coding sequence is TGTGCCACCAGTGATTTTAAGGGACACTTCGAGACCCAGTACTTC.

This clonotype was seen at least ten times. The CDR3 DNA is TGTGCCAGCAGTCCGGGACAGGGGATCTCCTACGAGCAGTACTTC. Residues: CASSPGQGISYEQYF. The genes are TRBV12-3 or TRBV12-4 and TRBJ2-7; 10 bases map to TRBD1. The CDR3 loop spans 15 amino acids. V trimming: 5 bases; J trimming: 0 bases; junction bases outside the gene matches: 4.

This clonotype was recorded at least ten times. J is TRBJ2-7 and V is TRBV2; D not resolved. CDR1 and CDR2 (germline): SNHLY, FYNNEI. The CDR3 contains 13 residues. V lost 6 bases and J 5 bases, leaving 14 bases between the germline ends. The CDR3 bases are TGTGCCAGCAGCTTTTTCGACCAGAACGAGCAGTACTTC. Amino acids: CASSFFDQNEQYF.

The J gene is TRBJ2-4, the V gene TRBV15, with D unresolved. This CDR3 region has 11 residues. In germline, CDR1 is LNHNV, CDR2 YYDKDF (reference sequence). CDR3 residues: CARWGKNIQYF. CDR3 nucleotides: TGTGCGCGGTGGGGCAAAAACATTCAGTACTTC.

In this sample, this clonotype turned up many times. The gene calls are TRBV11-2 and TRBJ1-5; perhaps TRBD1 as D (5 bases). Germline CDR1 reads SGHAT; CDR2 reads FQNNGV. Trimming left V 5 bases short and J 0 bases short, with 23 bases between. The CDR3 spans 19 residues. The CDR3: CASSLRSGRTLYSNQPQHF. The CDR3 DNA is TGTGCCAGCAGCCTACGTTCGGGACGGACACTCTATAGCAATCAGCCCCAGCATTTT.

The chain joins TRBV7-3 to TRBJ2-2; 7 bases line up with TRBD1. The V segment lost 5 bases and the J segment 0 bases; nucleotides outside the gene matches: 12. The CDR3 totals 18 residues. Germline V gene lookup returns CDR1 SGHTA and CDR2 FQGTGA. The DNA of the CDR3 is TGTGCCAGCAGCCCTTACCGTTACAGGGGAACGAACACCGGGGAGCTGTTTTTT. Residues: CASSPYRYRGTNTGELFF. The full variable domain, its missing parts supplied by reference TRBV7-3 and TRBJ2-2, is GAGVSQTPSNKVTEKGKYVELRCDPISGHTALYWYRQSLGQGPEFLIYFQGTGAADDSGLPNDRFFAVRPEGSVSTLKIQRTERGDSAVYLCASSPYRYRGTNTGELFFGEGSRLTVL.

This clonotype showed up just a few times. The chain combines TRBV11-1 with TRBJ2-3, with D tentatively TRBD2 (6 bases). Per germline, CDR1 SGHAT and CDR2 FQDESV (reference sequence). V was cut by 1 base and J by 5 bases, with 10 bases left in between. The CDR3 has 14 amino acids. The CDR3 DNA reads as TGTGCCAGCAGCTTAGTGGCCGGGAGAGATACGCAGTATTTT. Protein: CASSLVAGRDTQYF.

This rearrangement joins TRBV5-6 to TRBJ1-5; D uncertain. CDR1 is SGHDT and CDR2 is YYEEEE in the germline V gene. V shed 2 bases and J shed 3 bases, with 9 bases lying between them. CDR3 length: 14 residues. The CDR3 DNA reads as TGTGCCAGCAGCTTCGGAAGGCACAATCAGCCCCAGCATTTT. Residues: CASSFGRHNQPQHF.

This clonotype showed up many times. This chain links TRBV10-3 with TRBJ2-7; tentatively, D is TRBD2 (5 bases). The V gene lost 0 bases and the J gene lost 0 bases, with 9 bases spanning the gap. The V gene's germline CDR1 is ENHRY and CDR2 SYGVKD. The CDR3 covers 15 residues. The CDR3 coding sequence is TGTGCCATCAGTGAGTCGACCGGACTCTCCTACGAGCAGTACTTC. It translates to CAISESTGLSYEQYF.

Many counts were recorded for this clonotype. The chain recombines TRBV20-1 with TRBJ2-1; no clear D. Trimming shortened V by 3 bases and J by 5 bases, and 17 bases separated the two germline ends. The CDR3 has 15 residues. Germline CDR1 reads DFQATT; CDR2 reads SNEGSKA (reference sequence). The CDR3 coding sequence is TGCAGTGCTAGTGGTTGGGCGGAACAACACAATGAGCAGTTCTTC. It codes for CSASGWAEQHNEQFF.

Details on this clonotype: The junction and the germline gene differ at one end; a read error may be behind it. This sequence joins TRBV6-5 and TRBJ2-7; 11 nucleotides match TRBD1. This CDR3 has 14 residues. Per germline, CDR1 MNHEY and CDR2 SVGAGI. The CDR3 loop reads CASCYGTGGQEQYF. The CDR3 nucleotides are TGTGCCAGCTGTTATGGGACAGGGGGTCAAGAGCAGTACTTC.

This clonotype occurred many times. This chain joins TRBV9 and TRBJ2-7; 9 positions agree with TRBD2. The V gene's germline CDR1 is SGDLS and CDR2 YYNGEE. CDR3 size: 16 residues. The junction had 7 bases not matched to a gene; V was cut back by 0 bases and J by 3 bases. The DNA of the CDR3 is TGTGCCAGCAGCGTAGGGGGGGCTAGCGGGGTCTACGAGCAGTACTTC. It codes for CASSVGGASGVYEQYF.

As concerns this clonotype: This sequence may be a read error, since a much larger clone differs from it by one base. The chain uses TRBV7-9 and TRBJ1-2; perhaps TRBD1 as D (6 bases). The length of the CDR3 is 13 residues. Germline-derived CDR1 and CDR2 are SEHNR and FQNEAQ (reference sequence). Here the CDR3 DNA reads TGTGTCAGCAGCTTAGCAGGGGTTGAGGGCTACACCTTC. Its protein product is CVSSLAGVEGYTF.

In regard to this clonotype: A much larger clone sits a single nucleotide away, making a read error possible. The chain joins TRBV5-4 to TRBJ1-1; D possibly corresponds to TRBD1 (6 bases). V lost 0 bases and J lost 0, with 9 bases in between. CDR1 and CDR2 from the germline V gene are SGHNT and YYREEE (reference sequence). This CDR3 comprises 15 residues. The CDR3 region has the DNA TGTGCCAGCAGCTTGGAGGGGGTGATGAACACTGAAGCTTTCTTT. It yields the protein CASSLEGVMNTEAFF.

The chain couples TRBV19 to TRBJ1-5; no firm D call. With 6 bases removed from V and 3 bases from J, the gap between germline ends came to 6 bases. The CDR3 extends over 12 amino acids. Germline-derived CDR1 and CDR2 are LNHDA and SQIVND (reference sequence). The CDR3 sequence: CASSDYNQPQHF. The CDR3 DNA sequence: TGTGCCAGTAGCGACTACAATCAGCCCCAGCATTTT.

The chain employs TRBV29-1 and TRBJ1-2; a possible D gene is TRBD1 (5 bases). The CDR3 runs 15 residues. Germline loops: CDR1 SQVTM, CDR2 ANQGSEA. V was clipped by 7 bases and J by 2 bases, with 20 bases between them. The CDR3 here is CSALTRAGPNYGYTF. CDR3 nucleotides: TGCAGCGCGCTAACCCGGGCAGGGCCAAACTATGGCTACACCTTC.